Given below is one TCR beta chain in context. The antigen it binds to is not known. Base qualities are not recorded, but no much larger clone differs from it by a single base. TRB sequencing used genomic DNA with the immunoSEQ assay at survey resolution or the hsTCRB kit. The study's own analysis went as follows. The immunoSEQ software was used for initial read processing, and the LymphoSeq R package was used for repertoire analyses. For each TRB dataset, clonality was calculated as 1 minus normalized Shannon entropy, and the Gini coefficient was computed as well. To infer phenotypes in unsorted samples, TRB sequences from sorted subsets of the recipient or donor were mapped onto the unsorted samples of the same recipient. TCRdb mirrors the immuneACCESS table, restricted to in-frame sequences. Some clones are absent from its copies; in checked studies, under half trace to an unresolved V gene, and the reason for the others is unknown. That table furnishes V, J and clone size, whereas the DNA furnished D and trimming. In this sample the table shows fewer than 25,000 clones, 80% to 90% of which occur a single time. Of the sample, roughly an eighth is held by the ten largest clones.

This entry belongs to a study of T cells after posttransplantation cyclophosphamide (dated by TCRdb to about 2016). Describing the broader study: The study tracked T cell repertoire reconstitution by TRB sequencing after myeloablative bone marrow transplantation using posttransplantation cyclophosphamide as GVHD prophylaxis. Blood from all 35 or so PTCy patients who had 1-year posttransplant specimens underwent TRB sequencing. Antigen receptor sequencing covered samples from roughly 40 PTCy-treated patients and approximately 17 of their related bone marrow donors. Because TRA and TRB clonality were tightly correlated in 9 samples, subsequent TCR analyses were focused on TRB only. Up to about 3 additional blood samples from 2 to 5.2 years after transplant were also TRB-sequenced in 3 patients, as was pretransplant blood from 4 patients. Public TRB sequences were searched against a database of over 3,000 sequences associated with responses to pathogens, tumor antigens, self-antigens and alloantigens.

From cysteine to phenylalanine, the CDR3 is 15 amino acids long. Only the CDR3 DNA stays, 45 bases, in frame from base 1. The germline V gene provides CDR1 MGHRA and CDR2 YSYEKL. Germline trimming amounts to 4 bases on V and 2 bases on J, with 4 as the count of junction bases outside the gene matches. According to the study, the label for this sample's treatment or condition signals: high-dose cyclophosphamide on days +3 and +4 as single-agent GVHD prophylaxis. Patients in the PTCy group got busulfan and fludarabine conditioning, a marrow graft from a related or unrelated donor, and cyclophosphamide on days +3 and +4. PTCy-treated patients were drawn from a prospective multi-institutional clinical trial. Mononuclear cells from peripheral blood and bone marrow were separated by Ficoll-Hypaque density centrifugation and then cryopreserved. The paper as a whole reports these results and caveats: Across 40 to 55 patients, TRB clonality was highly associated with recipient CMV seropositivity and CMV reactivation, and PTCy diversity was similar to diversity in CNI/methotrexate controls. The TRB repertoires of T cells infiltrating skin or the GI tract showed only limited overlap with the TRB repertoires found in blood. Donor-recipient similarity was low at 1-2 months but increased during the first year, and donor CD8+ memory clones often dominated later blood repertoires.

The source is a female patient younger than 45 who received an allogeneic stem cell transplant from an unrelated donor, was CMV-positive, and had no GVHD. After a transplant, some T cells may have been passed on by the graft donor. This chain joins TRBV4-1 to TRBJ2-5; 10 of the junction bases match TRBD2. The sample here was PBMCs, taken after allogeneic stem cell transplant with posttransplant cyclophosphamide. The base sequence is TGCGCCAGCAGCCGATCAGCGGGGGGGCAAGAGACCCAGTACTTC. This codes for CASSRSAGGQETQYF.